This T cell receptor (beta chain) comes out of a study of cytomegalovirus exposure and HLA in healthy donors. Points from the study as a whole: A list of roughly 180 TCR beta chains associated with cytomegalovirus was given. Prior analysis indicated that the majority of TCR beta V segments exhibited productivity approximately 90% or approximately 30% of the time. HLA alleles were associated with 16,000 or so TCR beta sequences in a later analysis at 0.05 false discovery rate.

With respect to this clone: Its antigen is not known.

All the people who gave samples were healthy bone marrow donors. The PCR had 60 Vbeta and 13 Jbeta primers. Profiled with immunoSEQ multiplex PCR; TCRdb holds only in-frame clones, not every one. The profile shows about 140,000 clones, 73% of them singletons. Germline V gives CDR1 SNHLY, CDR2 FYNNEI. The CDR3 runs to 14 residues. V shed 7 bases and J 4 bases; nucleotides not matched to a gene: 5. This sequence joins TRBV2 and TRBJ2-2; the match to TRBD1 covers 8 bases. Sequencing input: PBMCs. The clonotype comes from a woman aged 35 to 49 in good health and CMV-seronegative. The CDR3 region has the DNA TGTGCCAGCATAGGGCAGGGGGCCACCGGGGAGCTGTTTTTT. Translation: CASIGQGATGELFF.